The 24 T cell receptor beta chains in this list originate from one sample, sequenced in a study of T cells in Graves' hyperthyroidism and ophthalmopathy. The TCR beta CDR3 regions underwent amplification using RNA transcripts as the source. During a first-round RT-PCR of the TCR CDR3, the HTBI primer set was used. Via MiXCR, TCRdb re-called the multiplex PCR reads, giving one row per CDR3 protein. In the table there are approximately 700,000 distinct CDR3 sequences, 16% of which are singletons. Sequencing input: blood. The receptors originated from a young man with Graves' hyperthyroidism.

There are many counts of this clonotype. V usage is TRBV12-3 or TRBV12-4 and J usage is TRBJ2-7; possibly TRBD1 for D (6 bases). V was trimmed by 5 bases and J by 2 bases, leaving 13 bases between them. The CDR3 totals 14 residues. Here the CDR3 reads CASSASGVTYEQYF. The CDR3 DNA follows: TGTGCCAGCAGTGCGTCAGGGGTGACCTACGAGCAGTACTTC.

A few counts support this clonotype. The V and J genes are TRBV7-3 and TRBJ2-1, with D possibly being TRBD1 or TRBD2 (5 bases each). The germline V and J ends were trimmed by 7 bases and 13 bases, with 11 bases remaining between them. From germline, CDR1 is SGHTA and CDR2 FQGTGA. CDR3 length: 10 residues. CDR3 amino acids: CASTTGAQFF. CDR3 coding DNA: TGTGCCAGCACCACCGGGGCCCAGTTCTTC.

DNA for the CDR3: TGTGCCAGCAGCATACAGGGGCTGGATAATTCACCCCTCCACTTT. It codes for CASSIQGLDNSPLHF. This chain connects TRBV12-3 or TRBV12-4 to TRBJ1-6, with 7 bases lining up with TRBD1. CDR3 length equals 15 residues. After removal of 6 bases from V and 5 bases from J, the junction contained 7 bases not matched to a gene.

This clonotype has a handful of counts. This CDR3 reads CSARVGGGNHEQYF. The DNA of the CDR3 is TGCAGTGCTAGAGTGGGAGGGGGGAACCACGAGCAGTACTTC. The chain employs TRBV20-1 and TRBJ2-7, with D tentatively TRBD2 (7 bases). This CDR3 is 14 amino acids long. With 1 base removed from V and 5 bases from J, the gap between germline ends came to 15 bases. CDR1 DFQATT and CDR2 SNEGSKA come from the germline V gene (reference sequence).

Note on this clonotype: A much larger clone is a single base away; this may be a read error. V is TRBV28 and J is TRBJ2-1; D is perhaps TRBD2 (6 bases). This CDR3 region has 16 residues. The germline V gene has CDR1 MDHEN and CDR2 SYDVKM. CDR3 amino acids: CASSSPRGSGYNGQFF. CDR3 coding DNA: TGTGCCAGCAGTTCCCCTAGGGGTAGCGGATACAATGGGCAGTTCTTC.

This clonotype was observed a few times. In nucleotides, the CDR3 is TGTGCCAGCACCCCACGGCCAACTGGGGCCAACGTCCTGACTTTC. Protein product: CASTPRPTGANVLTF. The chain uses TRBV7-8 and TRBJ2-6; unclear D gene. V lost 7 bases and J 2 bases, leaving 12 bases between the germline ends. This CDR3 is built from 15 residues. CDR1 and CDR2 from the germline V gene are SGHVS and FQNEAQ.

A few counts support this clonotype. The chain is built from TRBV12-3 or TRBV12-4 and TRBJ2-7, with D perhaps TRBD2 (7 bases). The V gene lost 4 bases and the J gene lost 1 base, with 17 bases spanning the gap. The CDR3 length is 16 residues. DNA of the CDR3: TGTGCCAGCAGTTCAAACAGGGAGGGAGTGTCCTACGAGCAGTACTTC. It is translated as CASSSNREGVSYEQYF.

On this clonotype itself: A much larger clone is a single base away; this may be a read error. The chain combines TRBV12-3 or TRBV12-4 with TRBJ1-2, with D perhaps matching TRBD1 (6 bases). V lost 11 bases, J lost 1 base, and 17 bases lay in between. This CDR3 has 14 residues. CDR3 bases: TGTGCCGCCGCTATCACAGGGAGTAACTATGGCTACACCTTC. This sequence encodes CAAAITGSNYGYTF.

The chain joins TRBV28 to TRBJ2-4; TRBD1 is a possible D gene (6 bases). Trimming cost V 5 bases and J 5 bases, with 10 bases left between them. This CDR3 has 13 residues. Germline V gene lookup returns CDR1 MDHEN and CDR2 SYDVKM. DNA of the CDR3: TGTGCCAGCAGTCCCCCAGGGGAAAACATTCAGTACTTC. It yields the protein CASSPPGENIQYF.

This clonotype showed up many times. J is TRBJ2-3 and V is TRBV10-3; D is perhaps TRBD1 (5 bases). The length of the CDR3 is 16 residues. From germline, CDR1 is ENHRY and CDR2 SYGVKD. Between the trimmed V and J ends, which lost 2 bases and 0 bases, there was a span of 12 bases. The CDR3 DNA reads TGTGCCATCAGTGAGGAGGCAGGGCCCAGCACAGATACGCAGTATTTT. Amino acids: CAISEEAGPSTDTQYF.

This clonotype has at least ten counts. The V call is TRBV7-9, the J call TRBJ2-5; D not resolved. V lost 7 bases and J lost 2, with 20 bases in between. CDR1 and CDR2 (germline): SEHNR, FQNEAQ (reference sequence). This CDR3 is built from 16 residues. CDR3 nucleotides: TGTGCCAGCATCTCCTATAGGGTTTCGGGTCAAGAGACCCAGTACTTC. This codes for CASISYRVSGQETQYF.

This clonotype was seen ten or more times. The CDR3 DNA is TGTGCCAGCAGCTTAGAAATGATCCAAGAGACCCAGTACTTC. The encoded protein is CASSLEMIQETQYF. The J gene is TRBJ2-5, the V gene TRBV7-2, with D unclear. CDR1 SGHTA and CDR2 FQGNSA come from the germline V gene. V lost 1 base, J lost 1 base, and 7 bases lay in between. The CDR3 is 14 residues long.

V gene TRBV3-1 combines with J gene TRBJ2-1; 9 bases line up with TRBD2. V shed 3 bases, J shed 8 bases, and the junction held 8 bases outside the gene matches. Germline CDR1 is LGHDT and CDR2 is YNNKEL (reference sequence). The CDR3 is 15 amino acids. The CDR3 DNA reads as TGTGCCAGCAGCCAGGGGGGCGGGAGGGCCGATGAGCAGTTCTTC. Its protein product is CASSQGGGRADEQFF.

There are a few counts of this clonotype. The chain uses TRBV5-1 and TRBJ2-3, with 11 bases identical to TRBD2. Germline V CDR1 and CDR2: SGHRS, YFSETQ. CDR3 length equals 15 residues. Unmatched junction bases numbered 4, after V lost 2 bases and J lost 5 bases. The CDR3 loop is CASSFITSGGDTQYF. The CDR3 coding sequence is TGCGCCAGCAGCTTTATTACTAGCGGGGGAGATACGCAGTATTTT.

The chain uses TRBV11-2 and TRBJ2-1; maybe TRBD2 (5 bases). The CDR3 sequence is 16 residues long. Between the trimmed V and J ends, which lost 5 bases and 0 bases, there was a span of 14 bases. Germline V gene sequence: CDR1 SGHAT, CDR2 FQNNGV. Here the CDR3 DNA reads TGTGCCAGCAGCGATCTACTAGTTCTCTCCTACAATGAGCAGTTCTTC. This translates into CASSDLLVLSYNEQFF.

CDR3 in amino acids: CSARDATATNYGYTF. DNA of the CDR3: TGCAGTGCTAGAGACGCGACAGCTACAAACTATGGCTACACCTTC. The chain uses TRBV20-1 and TRBJ1-2; tentative D call: TRBD1 (5 bases). Trimming removed 0 bases at V and 2 bases at J, with 13 bases between. The CDR3 is 15 amino acids. Germline-derived CDR1 and CDR2 are DFQATT and SNEGSKA (reference sequence).

Comments on this clonotype: A much larger clonotype is one base distant, so this may be a read error. A read error is likely, as this CDR3 ends without the conserved phenylalanine or tryptophan. This sequence joins TRBV7-2 and TRBJ2-1, with 7 bases aligning to TRBD2. V lost 3 bases, J lost 3 bases, and 5 bases stayed unmatched. CDR3 size: 15 residues. Germline values: CDR1 SGHTA, CDR2 FQGNSA. Here the CDR3 DNA reads TGTGCCAGCAGCTTTACGAGCGGGAACTACAATGAGCAGTTCTCC. Translating gives CASSFTSGNYNEQFS.

This clonotype has a count of ten or more. This chain connects TRBV2 to TRBJ2-3; 7 bases map to TRBD2. Germline trimming cut 5 bases from V and 4 bases from J; bases unmatched to any gene: 6. The CDR3 is 14 amino acids. Germline CDR1 and CDR2: SNHLY and FYNNEI. The CDR3 sequence is CASSRGLDSDTQYF. The CDR3 DNA reads TGTGCCAGCAGTCGAGGACTAGATTCAGATACGCAGTATTTT. Complete variable domain (other parts from reference TRBV2 and TRBJ2-3): EPEVTQTPSHQVTQMGQEVILRCVPISNHLYFYWYRQILGQKVEFLVSFYNNEISEKSEIFDDQFSVERPDGSNFTLKIRSTKLEDSAMYFCASSRGLDSDTQYFGPGTRLTVL.

The chain is built from TRBV7-9 and TRBJ2-4, with 7 bases lining up with TRBD2. Germline CDR1 is SEHNR and CDR2 is FQNEAQ (reference sequence). The V segment lost 5 bases and the J segment 4 bases; nucleotides outside the gene matches: 11. This CDR3 has 16 residues. CDR3 sequence reads: CASSPSMGGPKNIQYF. In nucleotides, the CDR3 is TGTGCCAGCAGCCCCTCAATGGGAGGGCCGAAAAACATTCAGTACTTC.

The CDR3 DNA reads as TGCGCCAGCAGCCAGGGACAGGGAAATTCCGAGACCCAGTACTTC. Translation: CASSQGQGNSETQYF. V gene TRBV4-1 combines with J gene TRBJ2-5, with 9 bases that match TRBD1. CDR1 MGHRA and CDR2 YSYEKL come from the germline V gene. The ends lost 3 bases at V and 5 bases at J; junction bases unmatched: 7. CDR3 length equals 15 residues.

This clonotype was seen ten or more times. V gene TRBV12-3 or TRBV12-4 combines with J gene TRBJ2-3; 7 bases are shared with TRBD2. The CDR3 has 14 residues. J was trimmed by 4 bases and V by 5 bases; bases with no gene match: 6. CDR3 protein: CASSPKLAPDTQYF. CDR3 DNA: TGTGCCAGCAGTCCCAAACTAGCGCCAGATACGCAGTATTTT.

The gene calls are TRBV20-1 and TRBJ2-7, with a weak D call TRBD2 (8 bases). V lost 3 bases to trimming and J lost 6 bases, with 24 bases between them. The length of the CDR3 is 16 residues. Germline V gives CDR1 DFQATT, CDR2 SNEGSKA (reference sequence). CDR3 coding DNA: TGCAGTGCTAGGACAGGGTCGGGGACTAGGATGGGCGAGCAGTACTTC. It codes for CSARTGSGTRMGEQYF.

The chain joins TRBV12-3 or TRBV12-4 to TRBJ1-6; D is uncertain. V lost 6 bases, J lost 7 bases, and 13 bases lay in between. The CDR3 length is 14 residues. This chain's CDR3 is CASSYGRGNSPLHF. The CDR3 nucleotides read TGTGCCAGCAGCTATGGCCGAGGGAATTCACCCCTCCACTTT.

This clonotype was seen repeatedly, ten times or more. The chain uses TRBV28 and TRBJ2-7; weak D call: TRBD2 (6 bases). V was clipped by 5 bases and J by 4 bases, with 30 bases between them. The CDR3 runs 19 residues. The V gene's germline CDR1 is MDHEN and CDR2 SYDVKM. In nucleotides, the CDR3 is TGTGCCAGCAGTACCTCCTCTTCTAGGTCGGTCGGGGGTTTGTACGAGCAGTACTTC. Translated: CASSTSSSRSVGGLYEQYF.